The 11 T cell receptor beta chains listed next were all sequenced from one sample in a study of shared clonotypes between healthy human individuals (dated by TCRdb to the early 2020s). The method behind the library was the immunoSEQ multiplex PCR assay. TCRdb took this table from immuneACCESS and kept in-frame rearrangements with V and J called. Such tables lack part of the clones; where checked against another copy, unresolved V genes explain under half of the gap, and the rest is unexplained. This sample lists approximately 940,000 clones; 60% to 85% were detected once. The ten largest make up 1.5% of the sample. Sample: memory CD4+ T cells sorted from blood. The cell subset or site label corresponds to: CD45RA-negative fraction. Receptors originate from a man aged 18 to 29 in good health.

The chain uses TRBV28 and TRBJ2-2; D is possibly TRBD1 (6 bases). Trimming pared 5 bases from V and 6 bases from J, leaving 19 bases between. The CDR3 has 16 residues. Germline values: CDR1 MDHEN, CDR2 SYDVKM. The CDR3 sequence is CASSSTGRVVPGELFF. CDR3 DNA: TGTGCCAGCAGTAGCACAGGGCGGGTTGTGCCCGGGGAGCTGTTTTTT.

The chain joins TRBV6-5 to TRBJ1-1; D not resolved. Germline-derived CDR1 and CDR2 are MNHEY and SVGAGI. The CDR3 sequence is 16 residues long. Trimming removed 2 bases at V and 0 bases at J, with 13 bases between. CDR3 DNA sequence: TGTGCCAGCAGTTACGCGGGAAGTGTTATGAACACTGAAGCTTTCTTT. Amino acids: CASSYAGSVMNTEAFF.

Notes on this clone: Additional DNA sequences in this sample encode the identical CDR3. The chain has TRBV6-5 and TRBJ2-3; D not resolved. Germline CDR1 MNHEY, CDR2 SVGAGI. The V and J ends lost 3 bases and 3 bases respectively, with 7 bases between them. CDR3 length: 13 amino acids. CDR3 DNA: TGTGCCAGCAGTTATGGGCCGACAGATACGCAGTATTTT. This codes for CASSYGPTDTQYF.

The sample holds a few counts of this clone. The rearrangement joins TRBV5-1 to TRBJ2-1, with D possibly TRBD2 on 6 matching bases. The germline gives CDR1 SGHRS, CDR2 YFSETQ. Trimming took 3 bases from V and 2 from J, leaving 15 bases between them. The CDR3 contains 16 residues. The DNA for the CDR3 is TGCGCCAGCAGCTCCCTGGGGGGTACCCCCTACAATGAGCAGTTCTTC. It encodes CASSSLGGTPYNEQFF.

The genes are TRBV18 and TRBJ1-1, with a possible D match to TRBD1 (5 bases). Trimming removed 0 bases from V and 1 base from J, with 9 bases in between. Germline values: CDR1 KGHSH, CDR2 LQKENI. The CDR3 is made up of 15 amino acids. The CDR3 sequence is CASSPPRGPNTEAFF. The CDR3 DNA reads TGTGCCAGCTCACCACCTCGGGGACCGAACACTGAAGCTTTCTTT.

This clone was counted many times. The chain carries TRBV6-5 and TRBJ2-1; the match to TRBD1 covers 11 bases. Trimming cost V 6 bases and J 6 bases; bases outside gene matches: 7. CDR1 MNHEY and CDR2 SVGAGI come from the germline V gene. The CDR3 totals 15 residues. The CDR3: CASRMDRGRLNEQFF. CDR3 DNA sequence: TGTGCCAGCAGAATGGACAGGGGGCGCCTCAATGAGCAGTTCTTC.

There are a few counts of this clone. V gene TRBV18 combines with J gene TRBJ2-2; the match to TRBD1 covers 8 bases. Per the germline V gene, CDR1 is KGHSH and CDR2 is LQKENI. The CDR3 is 16 residues long. The J segment lost 1 base and the V segment lost 4 bases, leaving 5 bases of the junction unmatched. Here the CDR3 reads CASSLATGVNTGELFF. The CDR3 DNA follows: TGTGCCAGCTCACTCGCGACAGGGGTGAACACCGGGGAGCTGTTTTTT.

The chain carries TRBV10-3 and TRBJ1-2; 7 bases are a match to TRBD1. CDR3 length: 15 amino acids. J lost 8 bases, V lost 0 bases, and 9 bases had no gene match. Per the germline V gene, CDR1 is ENHRY and CDR2 is SYGVKD. The CDR3 sequence: CAISESITGVKGYTF. Here the CDR3 DNA reads TGTGCCATCAGTGAGTCGATAACAGGGGTAAAGGGCTACACCTTC.

The chain links TRBV5-6 to TRBJ2-5; D gene unclear. The V gene lost 0 bases and the J gene lost 3 bases, with 3 bases spanning the gap. The CDR3 contains 12 residues. Germline V gene lookup returns CDR1 SGHDT and CDR2 YYEEEE. The CDR3 DNA follows: TGTGCCAGCAGCTTGGGCAAAGAGACCCAGTACTTC. It translates to CASSLGKETQYF. The entire variable domain, with the rest obtained from reference TRBV5-6 and TRBJ2-5, is as follows: DAGVTQSPTHLIKTRGQQVTLRCSPKSGHDTVSWYQQALGQGPQFIFQYYEEEERQRGNFPDRFSGHQFPNYSSELNVNALLLGDSALYLCASSLGKETQYFGPGTRLLVL.

This clone has ten or more counts. The rearrangement uses TRBV7-9 and TRBJ1-4, with D possibly matching TRBD1 (6 bases). V lost 4 bases and J 3 bases, leaving 12 bases between the germline ends. The CDR3 is 15 residues long. Per the germline V gene, CDR1 is SEHNR and CDR2 is FQNEAQ (reference sequence). DNA of the CDR3: TGTGCCAGCAGCTCCACAGGGTATGCTAATGAAAAACTGTTTTTT. Translation: CASSSTGYANEKLFF.

About this clone: A clone one base away is much larger, so this may be a read error. The sample holds other DNA sequences that translate to the same CDR3. This rearrangement joins TRBV7-2 to TRBJ2-1, with 11 bases matching TRBD1. In germline, CDR1 is SGHTA, CDR2 FQGNSA. This CDR3 is built from 15 residues. V lost 5 bases and J lost 4; bases outside the gene matches: 4. The CDR3 DNA sequence: TGTGCCAGCAGCCTGGGACAGGGGGGTTACAATGAGCAGTTCTTC. It codes for CASSLGQGGYNEQFF.